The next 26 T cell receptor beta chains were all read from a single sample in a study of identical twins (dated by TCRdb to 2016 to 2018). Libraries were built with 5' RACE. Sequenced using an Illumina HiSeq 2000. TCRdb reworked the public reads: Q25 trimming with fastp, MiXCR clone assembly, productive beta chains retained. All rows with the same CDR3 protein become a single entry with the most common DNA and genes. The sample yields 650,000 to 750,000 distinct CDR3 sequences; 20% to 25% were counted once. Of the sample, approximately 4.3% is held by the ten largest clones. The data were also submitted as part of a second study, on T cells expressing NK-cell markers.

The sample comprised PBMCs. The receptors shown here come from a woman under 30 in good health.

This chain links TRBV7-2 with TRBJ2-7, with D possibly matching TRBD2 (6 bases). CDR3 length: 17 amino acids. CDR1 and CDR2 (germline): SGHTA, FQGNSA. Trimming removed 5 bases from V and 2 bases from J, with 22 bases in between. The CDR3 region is CASSLLGWGEMPYEQYF. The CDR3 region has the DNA TGTGCCAGCAGCCTCCTAGGGTGGGGGGAGATGCCCTACGAGCAGTACTTC.

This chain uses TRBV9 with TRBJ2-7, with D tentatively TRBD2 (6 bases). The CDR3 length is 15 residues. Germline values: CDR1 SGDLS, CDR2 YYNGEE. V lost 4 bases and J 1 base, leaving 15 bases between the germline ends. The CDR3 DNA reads TGTGCCAGCAGCTCAGACTGGAGGGCGTCCTACGAGCAGTACTTC. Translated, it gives CASSSDWRASYEQYF.

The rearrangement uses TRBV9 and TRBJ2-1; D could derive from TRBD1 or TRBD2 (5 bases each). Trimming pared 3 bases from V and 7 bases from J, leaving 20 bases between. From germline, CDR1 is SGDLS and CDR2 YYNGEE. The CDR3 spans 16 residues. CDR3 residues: CASSAAAQGDYNEQFF. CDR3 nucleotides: TGTGCCAGCAGCGCCGCGGCTCAGGGAGATTATAATGAGCAGTTCTTC.

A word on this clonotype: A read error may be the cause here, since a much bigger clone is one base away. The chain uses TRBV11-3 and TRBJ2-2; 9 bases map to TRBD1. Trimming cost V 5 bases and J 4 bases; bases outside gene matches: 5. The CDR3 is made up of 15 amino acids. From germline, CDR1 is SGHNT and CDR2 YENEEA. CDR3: CASSAGTGSTGELFF. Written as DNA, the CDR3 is TGTGCCAGCAGCGCCGGGACAGGGAGCACCGGGGAGCTGTTTTTT.

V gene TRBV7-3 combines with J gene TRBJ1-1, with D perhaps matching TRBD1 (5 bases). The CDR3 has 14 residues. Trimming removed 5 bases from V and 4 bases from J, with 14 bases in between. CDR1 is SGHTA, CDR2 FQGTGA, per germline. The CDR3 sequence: CASSPLGEGTEAFF. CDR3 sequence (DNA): TGTGCCAGCAGCCCCTTGGGGGAGGGCACTGAAGCTTTCTTT.

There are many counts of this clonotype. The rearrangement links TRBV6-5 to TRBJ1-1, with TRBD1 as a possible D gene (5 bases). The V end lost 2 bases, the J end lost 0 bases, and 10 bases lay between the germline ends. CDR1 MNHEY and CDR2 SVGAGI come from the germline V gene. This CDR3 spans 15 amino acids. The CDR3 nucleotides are TGTGCCAGCAGTTACGGTGGGGGTTTGAACACTGAAGCTTTCTTT. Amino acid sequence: CASSYGGGLNTEAFF.

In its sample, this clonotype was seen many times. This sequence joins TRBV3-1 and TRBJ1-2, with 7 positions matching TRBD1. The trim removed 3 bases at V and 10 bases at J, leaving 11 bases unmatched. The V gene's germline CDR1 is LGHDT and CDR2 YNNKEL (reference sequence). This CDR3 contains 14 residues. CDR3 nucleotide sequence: TGTGCCAGCAGCCACAGGGACAGCCAAAGCTACTACACCTTC. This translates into CASSHRDSQSYYTF.

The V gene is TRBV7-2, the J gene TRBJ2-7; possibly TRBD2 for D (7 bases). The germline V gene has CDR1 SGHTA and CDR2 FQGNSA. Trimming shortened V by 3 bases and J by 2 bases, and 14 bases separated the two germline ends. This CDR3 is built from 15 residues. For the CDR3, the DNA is TGTGCCAGCAGCTTGCGGGGGCTTATGACCTACGAGCAGTACTTC. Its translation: CASSLRGLMTYEQYF. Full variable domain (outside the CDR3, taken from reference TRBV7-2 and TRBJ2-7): GAGVSQSPSNKVTEKGKDVELRCDPISGHTALYWYRQSLGQGLEFLIYFQGNSAPDKSGLPSDRFSAERTGGSVSTLTIQRTQQEDSAVYLCASSLRGLMTYEQYFGPGTRLTVT.

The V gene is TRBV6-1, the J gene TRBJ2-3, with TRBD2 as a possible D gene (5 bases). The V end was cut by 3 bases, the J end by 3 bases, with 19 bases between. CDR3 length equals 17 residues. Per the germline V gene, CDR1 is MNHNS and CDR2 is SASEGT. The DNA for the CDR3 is TGTGCCAGCAGTGAGTTTCGAGGCGGGCCCAGGACAGATACGCAGTATTTT. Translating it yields CASSEFRGGPRTDTQYF.

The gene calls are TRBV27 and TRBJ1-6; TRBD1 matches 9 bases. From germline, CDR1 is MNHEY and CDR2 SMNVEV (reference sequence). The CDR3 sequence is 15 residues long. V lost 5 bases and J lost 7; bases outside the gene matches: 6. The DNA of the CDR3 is TGTGCCAGCAGTCCCGGGGACAGGGAGAATTCACCCCTCCACTTT. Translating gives CASSPGDRENSPLHF.

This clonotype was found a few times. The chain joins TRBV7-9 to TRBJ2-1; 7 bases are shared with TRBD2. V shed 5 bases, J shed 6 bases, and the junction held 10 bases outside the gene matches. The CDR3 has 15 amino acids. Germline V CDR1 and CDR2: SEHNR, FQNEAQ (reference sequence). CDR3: CASSLPSSGFNEQFF. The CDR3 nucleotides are TGTGCCAGCAGCCTACCCTCTAGCGGATTCAATGAGCAGTTCTTC. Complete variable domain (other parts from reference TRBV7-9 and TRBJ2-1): DTGVSQNPRHKITKRGQNVTFRCDPISEHNRLYWYRQTLGQGPEFLTYFQNEAQLEKSRLLSDRFSAERPKGSFSTLEIQRTEQGDSAMYLCASSLPSSGFNEQFFGPGTRLTVL.

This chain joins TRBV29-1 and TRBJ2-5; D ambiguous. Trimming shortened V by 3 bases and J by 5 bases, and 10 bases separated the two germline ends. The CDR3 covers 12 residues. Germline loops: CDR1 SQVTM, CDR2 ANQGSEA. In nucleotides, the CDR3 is TGCAGCGTTGATCAGAGCTACGAGACCCAGTACTTC. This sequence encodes CSVDQSYETQYF.

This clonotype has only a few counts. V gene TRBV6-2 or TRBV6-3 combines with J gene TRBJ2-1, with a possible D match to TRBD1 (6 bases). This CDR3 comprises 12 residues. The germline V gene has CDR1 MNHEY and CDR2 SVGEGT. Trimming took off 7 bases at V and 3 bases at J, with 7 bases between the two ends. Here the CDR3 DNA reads TGTGCCAGCAAGGACAGCTACAATGAGCAGTTCTTC. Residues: CASKDSYNEQFF.

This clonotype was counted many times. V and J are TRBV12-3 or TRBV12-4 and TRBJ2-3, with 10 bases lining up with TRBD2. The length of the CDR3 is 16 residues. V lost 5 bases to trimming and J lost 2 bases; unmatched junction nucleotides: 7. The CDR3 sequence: CASSDRTSGFTDTQYF. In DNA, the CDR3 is TGTGCCAGCAGTGATAGGACTAGCGGCTTCACAGATACGCAGTATTTT.

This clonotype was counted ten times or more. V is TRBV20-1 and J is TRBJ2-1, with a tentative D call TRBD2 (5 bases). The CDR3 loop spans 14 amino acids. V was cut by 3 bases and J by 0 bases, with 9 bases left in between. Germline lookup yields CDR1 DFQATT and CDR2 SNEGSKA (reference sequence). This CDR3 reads CSAREASSYNEQFF. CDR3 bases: TGCAGTGCTAGGGAGGCAAGCTCCTACAATGAGCAGTTCTTC.

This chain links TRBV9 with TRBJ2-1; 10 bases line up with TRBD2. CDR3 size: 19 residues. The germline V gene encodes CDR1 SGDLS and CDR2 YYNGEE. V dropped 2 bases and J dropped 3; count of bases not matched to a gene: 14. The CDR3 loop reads CASSVASGSYLGIYNEQFF. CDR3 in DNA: TGTGCCAGCAGCGTGGCTAGCGGGAGCTATCTCGGTATCTACAATGAGCAGTTCTTC.

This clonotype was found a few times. The CDR3 nucleotides read TGTGCCAGCAGCCGCGGGGGGGCCAGCGGCACAGATACGCAGTATTTT. It codes for CASSRGGASGTDTQYF. This sequence joins TRBV7-2 and TRBJ2-3; TRBD2 matches 9 bases. This CDR3 is 16 amino acids long. The germline gives CDR1 SGHTA, CDR2 FQGNSA. Losses at the gene ends were 5 bases for V and 1 base for J; bases not matched to a gene: 7.

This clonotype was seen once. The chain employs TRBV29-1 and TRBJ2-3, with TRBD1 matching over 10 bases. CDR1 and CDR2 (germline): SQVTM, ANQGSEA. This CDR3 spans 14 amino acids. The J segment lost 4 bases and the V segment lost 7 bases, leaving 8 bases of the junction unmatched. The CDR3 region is CSAGTGVIPDTQYF. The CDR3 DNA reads TGCAGCGCTGGGACAGGGGTTATCCCAGATACGCAGTATTTT.

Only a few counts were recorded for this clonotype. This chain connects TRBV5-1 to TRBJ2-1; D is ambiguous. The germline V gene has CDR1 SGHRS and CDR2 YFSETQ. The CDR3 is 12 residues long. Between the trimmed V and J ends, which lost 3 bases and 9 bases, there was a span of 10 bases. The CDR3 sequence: CASSSQSREQFF. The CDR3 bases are TGCGCCAGCAGCTCTCAGTCGCGTGAGCAGTTCTTC.

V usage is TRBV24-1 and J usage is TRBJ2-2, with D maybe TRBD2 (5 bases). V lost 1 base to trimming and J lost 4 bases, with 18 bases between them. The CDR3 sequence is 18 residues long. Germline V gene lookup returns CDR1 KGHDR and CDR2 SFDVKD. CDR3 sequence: CATSDLCVSGYGTGELFF. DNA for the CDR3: TGTGCCACCAGTGATTTATGCGTCTCGGGGTACGGCACCGGGGAGCTGTTTTTT.

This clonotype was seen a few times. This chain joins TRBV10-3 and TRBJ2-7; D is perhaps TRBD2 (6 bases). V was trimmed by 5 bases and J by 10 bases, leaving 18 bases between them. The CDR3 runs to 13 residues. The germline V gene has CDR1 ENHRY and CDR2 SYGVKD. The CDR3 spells CAISLSGRDGQYF. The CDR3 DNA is TGTGCCATCAGTCTGAGCGGGCGGGACGGTCAGTACTTC.

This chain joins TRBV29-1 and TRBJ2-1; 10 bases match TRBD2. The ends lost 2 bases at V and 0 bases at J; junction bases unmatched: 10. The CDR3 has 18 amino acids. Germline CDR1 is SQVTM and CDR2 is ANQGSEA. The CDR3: CSVEWLAGDHSSYNEQFF. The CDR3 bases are TGCAGCGTTGAATGGCTAGCGGGGGACCATAGCTCCTACAATGAGCAGTTCTTC.

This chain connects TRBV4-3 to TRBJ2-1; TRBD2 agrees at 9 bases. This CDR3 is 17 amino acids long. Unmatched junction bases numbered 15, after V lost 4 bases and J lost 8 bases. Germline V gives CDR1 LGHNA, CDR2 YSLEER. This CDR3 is CASSPRGRAGGTDEQFF. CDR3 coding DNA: TGCGCCAGCAGCCCTAGAGGCCGAGCGGGAGGTACGGATGAGCAGTTCTTC.

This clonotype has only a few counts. CDR3 residues: CASRLAGGQETQYF. The CDR3, as DNA: TGTGCCAGCCGACTAGCGGGGGGGCAAGAGACCCAGTACTTC. The chain is built from TRBV12-3 or TRBV12-4 and TRBJ2-5, with TRBD2 matching over 14 bases. The J segment lost 2 bases and the V segment lost 8 bases, leaving 1 base of the junction unmatched. This CDR3 is built from 14 residues.

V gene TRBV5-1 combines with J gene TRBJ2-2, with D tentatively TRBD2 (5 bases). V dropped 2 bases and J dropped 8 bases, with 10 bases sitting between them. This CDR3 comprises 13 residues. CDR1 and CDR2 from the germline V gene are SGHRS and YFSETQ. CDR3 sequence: CASSFLTGGELFF. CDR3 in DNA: TGCGCCAGCAGCTTCCTTACGGGGGGGGAGCTGTTTTTT.

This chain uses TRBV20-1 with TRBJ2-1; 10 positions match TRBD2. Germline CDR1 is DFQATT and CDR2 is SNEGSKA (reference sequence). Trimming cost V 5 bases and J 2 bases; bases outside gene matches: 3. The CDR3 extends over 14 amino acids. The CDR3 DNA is TGCAGTGCTCTAGCGGGAGAACCCTACAATGAGCAGTTCTTC. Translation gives CSALAGEPYNEQFF.